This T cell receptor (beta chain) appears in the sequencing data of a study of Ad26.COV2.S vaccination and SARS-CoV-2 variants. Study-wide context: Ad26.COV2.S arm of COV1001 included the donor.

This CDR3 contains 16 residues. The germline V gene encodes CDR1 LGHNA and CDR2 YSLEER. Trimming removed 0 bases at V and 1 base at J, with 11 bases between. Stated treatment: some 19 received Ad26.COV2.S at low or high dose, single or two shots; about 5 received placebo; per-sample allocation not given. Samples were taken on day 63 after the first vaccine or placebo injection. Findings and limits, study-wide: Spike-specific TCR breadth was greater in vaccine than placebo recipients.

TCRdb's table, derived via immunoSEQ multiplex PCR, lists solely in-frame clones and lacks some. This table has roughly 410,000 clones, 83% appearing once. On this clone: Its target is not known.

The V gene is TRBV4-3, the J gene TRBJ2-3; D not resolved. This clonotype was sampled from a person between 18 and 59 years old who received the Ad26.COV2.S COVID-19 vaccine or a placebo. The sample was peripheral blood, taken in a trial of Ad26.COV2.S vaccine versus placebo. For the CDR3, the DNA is TGCGCCAGCAGCCAAGATATTAGCTCGGGCACAGATACGCAGTATTTT. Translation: CASSQDISSGTDTQYF.